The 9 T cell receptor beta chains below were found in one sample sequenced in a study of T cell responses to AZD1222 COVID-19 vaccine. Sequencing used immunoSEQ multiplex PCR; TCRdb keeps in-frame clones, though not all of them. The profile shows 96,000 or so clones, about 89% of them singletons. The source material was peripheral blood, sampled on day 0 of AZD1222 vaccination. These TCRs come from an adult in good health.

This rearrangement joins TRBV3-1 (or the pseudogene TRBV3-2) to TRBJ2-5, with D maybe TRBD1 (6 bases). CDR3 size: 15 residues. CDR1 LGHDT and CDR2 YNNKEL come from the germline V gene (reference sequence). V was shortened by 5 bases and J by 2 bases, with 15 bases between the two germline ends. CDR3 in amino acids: CASSSTPTGQETQYF. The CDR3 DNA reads TGTGCCAGCAGCTCCACGCCGACAGGTCAAGAGACCCAGTACTTC.

This CDR3 reads CATSTGLGNTIYF. CDR3 nucleotides: TGTGCCACCAGCACAGGGCTGGGAAACACCATATATTTT. The rearrangement uses TRBV15 and TRBJ1-3; TRBD1 might be the D (5 bases). V lost 4 bases and J 4 bases, leaving 8 bases between the germline ends. The CDR3 has 13 amino acids. CDR1 is LNHNV, CDR2 YYDKDF, per germline (reference sequence).

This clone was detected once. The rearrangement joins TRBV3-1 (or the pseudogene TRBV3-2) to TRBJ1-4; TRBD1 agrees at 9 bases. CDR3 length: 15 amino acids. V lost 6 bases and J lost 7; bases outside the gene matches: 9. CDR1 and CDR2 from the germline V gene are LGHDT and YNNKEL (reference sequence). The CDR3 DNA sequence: TGTGCCAGCAGTGTCCGGGACAGGGCGGGTGAAAAACTGTTTTTT. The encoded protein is CASSVRDRAGEKLFF.

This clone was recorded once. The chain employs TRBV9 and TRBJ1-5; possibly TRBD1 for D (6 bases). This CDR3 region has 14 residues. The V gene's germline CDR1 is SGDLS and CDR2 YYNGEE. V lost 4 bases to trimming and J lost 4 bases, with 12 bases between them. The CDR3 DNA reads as TGTGCCAGCAGCCCCCGACAGGAAAATCAGCCCCAGCATTTT. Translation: CASSPRQENQPQHF. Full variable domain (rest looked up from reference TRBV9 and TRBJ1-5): DSGVTQTPKHLITATGQRVTLRCSPRSGDLSVYWYQQSLDQGLQFLIQYYNGEERAKGNILERFSAQQFPDLHSELNLSSLELGDSALYFCASSPRQENQPQHFGDGTRLSIL.

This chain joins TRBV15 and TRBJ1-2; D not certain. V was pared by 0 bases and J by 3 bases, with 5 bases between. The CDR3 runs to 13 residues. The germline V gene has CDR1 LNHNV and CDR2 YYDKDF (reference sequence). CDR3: CATSRERDYGYTF. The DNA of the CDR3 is TGTGCCACCAGCAGAGAAAGGGACTATGGCTACACCTTC.

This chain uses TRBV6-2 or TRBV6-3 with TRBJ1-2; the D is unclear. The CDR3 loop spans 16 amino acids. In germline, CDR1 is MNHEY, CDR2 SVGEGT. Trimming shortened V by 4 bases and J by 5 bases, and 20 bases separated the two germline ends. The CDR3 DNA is TGTGCCAGCAGTTCGGAGTACCCCATCATCCCATATGGCTACACCTTC. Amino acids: CASSSEYPIIPYGYTF.

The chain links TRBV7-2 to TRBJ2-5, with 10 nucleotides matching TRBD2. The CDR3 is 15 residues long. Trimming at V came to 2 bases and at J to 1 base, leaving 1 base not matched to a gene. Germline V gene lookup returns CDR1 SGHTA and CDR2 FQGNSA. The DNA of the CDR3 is TGTGCCAGCAGCTTAACTAGCGGGGTCCAAGAGACCCAGTACTTC. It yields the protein CASSLTSGVQETQYF.

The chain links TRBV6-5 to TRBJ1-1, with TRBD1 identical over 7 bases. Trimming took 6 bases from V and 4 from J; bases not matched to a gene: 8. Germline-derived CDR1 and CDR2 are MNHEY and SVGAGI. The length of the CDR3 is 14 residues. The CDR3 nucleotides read TGTGCCAGCAGCTCTACAGGGGTAGGCACTGAAGCTTTCTTT. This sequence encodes CASSSTGVGTEAFF.

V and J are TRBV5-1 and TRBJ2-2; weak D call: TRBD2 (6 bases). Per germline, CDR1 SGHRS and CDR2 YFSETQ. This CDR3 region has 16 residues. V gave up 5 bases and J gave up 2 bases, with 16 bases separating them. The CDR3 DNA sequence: TGCGCCAGCAGAGTCTTTGGCGGGGACAACACCGGGGAGCTGTTTTTT. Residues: CASRVFGGDNTGELFF.